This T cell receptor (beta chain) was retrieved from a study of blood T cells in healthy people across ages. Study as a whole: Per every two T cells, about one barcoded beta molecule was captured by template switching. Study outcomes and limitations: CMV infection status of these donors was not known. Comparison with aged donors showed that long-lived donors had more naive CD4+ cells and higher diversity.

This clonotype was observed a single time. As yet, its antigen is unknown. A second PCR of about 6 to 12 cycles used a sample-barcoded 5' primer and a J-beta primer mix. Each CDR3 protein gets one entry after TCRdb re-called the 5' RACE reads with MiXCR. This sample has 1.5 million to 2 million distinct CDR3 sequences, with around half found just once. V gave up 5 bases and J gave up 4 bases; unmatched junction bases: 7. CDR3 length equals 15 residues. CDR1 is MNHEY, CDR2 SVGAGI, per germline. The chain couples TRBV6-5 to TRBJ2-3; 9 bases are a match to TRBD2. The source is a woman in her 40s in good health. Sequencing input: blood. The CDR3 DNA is TGTGCCAGCAGTACGGGACTAGCTAATTCAGATACGCAGTATTTT. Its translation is CASSTGLANSDTQYF.